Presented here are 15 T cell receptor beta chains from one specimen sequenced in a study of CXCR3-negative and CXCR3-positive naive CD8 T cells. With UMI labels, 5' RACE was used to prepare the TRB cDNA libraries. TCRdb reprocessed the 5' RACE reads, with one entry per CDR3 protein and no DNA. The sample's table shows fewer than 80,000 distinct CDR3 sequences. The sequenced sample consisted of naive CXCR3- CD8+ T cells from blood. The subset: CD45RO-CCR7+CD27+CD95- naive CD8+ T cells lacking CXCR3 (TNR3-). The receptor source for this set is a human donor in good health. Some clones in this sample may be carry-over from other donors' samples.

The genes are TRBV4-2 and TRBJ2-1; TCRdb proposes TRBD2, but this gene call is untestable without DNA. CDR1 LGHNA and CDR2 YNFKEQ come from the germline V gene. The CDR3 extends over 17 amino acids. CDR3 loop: CASSLTLEGSSYNEQFF.

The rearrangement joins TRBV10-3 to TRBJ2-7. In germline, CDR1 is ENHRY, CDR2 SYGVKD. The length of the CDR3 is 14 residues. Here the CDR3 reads CAISEDTLSYEQYF.

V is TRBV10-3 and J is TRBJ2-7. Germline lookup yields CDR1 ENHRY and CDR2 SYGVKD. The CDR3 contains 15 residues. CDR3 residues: CATLEAFQVPYEQYF.

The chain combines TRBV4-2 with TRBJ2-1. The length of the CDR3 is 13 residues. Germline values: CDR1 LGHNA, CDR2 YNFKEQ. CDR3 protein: CASSQDISFEQFF.

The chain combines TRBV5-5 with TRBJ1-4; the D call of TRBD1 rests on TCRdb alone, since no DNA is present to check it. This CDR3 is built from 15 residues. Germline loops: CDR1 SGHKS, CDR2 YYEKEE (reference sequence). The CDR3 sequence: CASSLAGAANEKLFF. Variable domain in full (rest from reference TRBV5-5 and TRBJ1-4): DAGVTQSPTHLIKTRGQQVTLRCSPISGHKSVSWYQQVLGQGPQFIFQYYEKEERGRGNFPDRFSARQFPNYSSELNVNALLLGDSALYLCASSLAGAANEKLFFGSGTQLSVL.

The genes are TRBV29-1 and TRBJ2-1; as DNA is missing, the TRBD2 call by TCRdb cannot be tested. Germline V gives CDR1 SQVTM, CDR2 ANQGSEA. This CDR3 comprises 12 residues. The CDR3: CSVDGGGNEQFF.

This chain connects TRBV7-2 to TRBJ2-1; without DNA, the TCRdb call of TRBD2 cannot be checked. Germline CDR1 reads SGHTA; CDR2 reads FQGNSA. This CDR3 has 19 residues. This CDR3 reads CASSFGSGGVGGFDNEQFF. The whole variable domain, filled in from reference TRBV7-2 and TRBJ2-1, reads GAGVSQSPSNKVTEKGKDVELRCDPISGHTALYWYRQSLGQGLEFLIYFQGNSAPDKSGLPSDRFSAERTGGSVSTLTIQRTQQEDSAVYLCASSFGSGGVGGFDNEQFFGPGTRLTVL.

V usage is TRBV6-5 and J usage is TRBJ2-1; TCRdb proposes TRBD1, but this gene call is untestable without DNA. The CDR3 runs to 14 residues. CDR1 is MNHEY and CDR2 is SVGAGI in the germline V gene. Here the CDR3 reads CASSYSIPGNEQFF.

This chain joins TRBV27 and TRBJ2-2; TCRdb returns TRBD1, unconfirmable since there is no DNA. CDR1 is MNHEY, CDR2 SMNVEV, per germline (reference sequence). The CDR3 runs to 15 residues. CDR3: CASSLDAGLAGELFF.

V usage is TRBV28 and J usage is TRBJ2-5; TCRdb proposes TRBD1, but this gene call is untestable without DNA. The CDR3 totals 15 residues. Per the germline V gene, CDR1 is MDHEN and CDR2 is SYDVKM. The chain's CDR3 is CASSQTGAAQETQYF. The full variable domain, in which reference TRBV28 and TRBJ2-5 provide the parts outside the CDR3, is DVKVTQSSRYLVKRTGEKVFLECVQDMDHENMFWYRQDPGLGLRLIYFSYDVKMKEKGDIPEGYSVSREKKERFSLILESASTNQTSMYLCASSQTGAAQETQYFGPGTRLLVL.

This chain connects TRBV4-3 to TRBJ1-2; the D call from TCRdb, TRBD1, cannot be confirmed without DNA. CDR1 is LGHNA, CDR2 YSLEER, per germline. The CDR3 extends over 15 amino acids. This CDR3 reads CASSPSDTGGYGYTF.

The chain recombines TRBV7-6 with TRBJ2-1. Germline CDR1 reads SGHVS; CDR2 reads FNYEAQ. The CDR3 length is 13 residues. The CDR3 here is CASSLRGYNEQFF.

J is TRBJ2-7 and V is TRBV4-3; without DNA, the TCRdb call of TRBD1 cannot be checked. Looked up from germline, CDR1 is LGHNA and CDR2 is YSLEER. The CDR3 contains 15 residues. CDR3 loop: CASSPEMGGAHEQYF.

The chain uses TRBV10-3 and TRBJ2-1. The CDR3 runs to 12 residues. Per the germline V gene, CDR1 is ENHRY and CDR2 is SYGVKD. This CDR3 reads CAISETSDEQFF.

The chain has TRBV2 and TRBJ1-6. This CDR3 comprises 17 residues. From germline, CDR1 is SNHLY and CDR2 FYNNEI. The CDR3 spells CASSEEELSSYNSPLHF.